These 29 T cell receptor beta chains share one sample of origin, sequenced in a study of cytomegalovirus exposure and HLA in healthy donors. The primer mix had 60 Vbeta and 13 Jbeta primers. Clones were read by immunoSEQ multiplex PCR, and TCRdb kept only the in-frame ones, dropping some. The sample records roughly 140,000 clones, approximately 80% being singletons. Specimen: PBMCs. These TCRs come from a woman under 30 in good health and CMV-seropositive.

The chain combines TRBV5-1 with TRBJ1-6; D is perhaps TRBD1 (6 bases). The ends were cut back, 6 bases at V and 10 bases at J, with 20 bases in the middle. Germline V gene lookup returns CDR1 SGHRS and CDR2 YFSETQ. The CDR3 is 15 amino acids. CDR3 sequence reads: CASTQTTAQGSPLHF. The CDR3, as DNA: TGCGCCAGCACGCAAACCACCGCCCAGGGGTCACCCCTCCACTTT.

The chain joins TRBV29-1 to TRBJ2-3; D is possibly TRBD2 (7 bases). Germline V lookup: CDR1 SQVTM, CDR2 ANQGSEA. CDR3 length: 14 residues. V lost 3 bases to trimming and J lost 8 bases, with 18 bases between them. The CDR3 nucleotides read TGCAGCGTTGAGGTGGGGGGGCCTCTAGGTACGCAGTATTTT. Translated, it gives CSVEVGGPLGTQYF.

CDR3 DNA sequence: TGTGCCAGCAGCCCGGGGTCGGGAAAACTGTTTTTT. It yields the protein CASSPGSGKLFF. The chain recombines TRBV5-4 with TRBJ1-4; D is unclear. The length of the CDR3 is 12 residues. Germline V gives CDR1 SGHNT, CDR2 YYREEE (reference sequence). V lost 4 bases and J lost 10, with 11 bases in between.

The chain recombines TRBV10-2 with TRBJ1-5; no firm D call. This CDR3 is built from 13 residues. V was pared by 2 bases and J by 4 bases, with 6 bases between. Germline V gene sequence: CDR1 WSHSY, CDR2 SAAADI. The CDR3 sequence: CASSERGNQPQHF. DNA of the CDR3: TGCGCCAGCAGTGAGCGAGGGAATCAGCCCCAGCATTTT.

The rearrangement joins TRBV27 to TRBJ2-7; D possibly corresponds to TRBD2 (5 bases). Germline lookup yields CDR1 MNHEY and CDR2 SMNVEV (reference sequence). This CDR3 is 11 amino acids long. V lost 5 bases and J 4 bases, leaving 6 bases between the germline ends. CDR3 coding DNA: TGTGCCAGCAGTAGAGGGTACGAGCAGTACTTC. Amino acid sequence: CASSRGYEQYF.

This chain links TRBV4-2 with TRBJ2-7; 8 positions match TRBD1. The ends lost 1 base at V and 5 bases at J; junction bases unmatched: 4. Germline CDR1 is LGHNA and CDR2 is YNFKEQ. The CDR3 contains 14 residues. The CDR3 coding sequence is TGTGCCAGCAGCCAAGGACAGGGGAAGCACGAGCAGTACTTC. Amino acid sequence: CASSQGQGKHEQYF.

J is TRBJ2-1 and V is TRBV7-2; 8 nucleotides match TRBD2. The length of the CDR3 is 13 residues. Looked up from germline, CDR1 is SGHTA and CDR2 is FQGNSA. The V segment lost 5 bases and the J segment 13 bases; nucleotides outside the gene matches: 10. The CDR3 nucleotides are TGTGCCAGCAGCCCAACGCTAACTAGCGGCCAGTTCTTC. Its translation is CASSPTLTSGQFF.

The chain has TRBV5-1 and TRBJ2-2; D is ambiguous. The germline gives CDR1 SGHRS, CDR2 YFSETQ. The length of the CDR3 is 15 residues. The ends were cut back, 0 bases at V and 0 bases at J, with 6 bases in the middle. The DNA for the CDR3 is TGCGCCAGCAGCTTGGGACACGCGAACACCGGGGAGCTGTTTTTT. This codes for CASSLGHANTGELFF. The full variable domain, its missing parts supplied by reference TRBV5-1 and TRBJ2-2, is KAGVTQTPRYLIKTRGQQVTLSCSPISGHRSVSWYQQTPGQGLQFLFEYFSETQRNKGNFPGRFSGRQFSNSRSEMNVSTLELGDSALYLCASSLGHANTGELFFGEGSRLTVL.

This clone was seen only once. The chain joins TRBV29-1 to TRBJ1-5, with 7 bases aligning to TRBD1. The CDR3 length is 15 residues. Germline lookup yields CDR1 SQVTM and CDR2 ANQGSEA. Trimming took 6 bases from V and 4 from J; bases not matched to a gene: 12. CDR3 sequence reads: CSVAIGAGGNQPQHF. The CDR3 region has the DNA TGCAGCGTCGCAATAGGTGCAGGGGGTAATCAGCCCCAGCATTTT.

The chain links TRBV27 to TRBJ2-5; D might be TRBD1 (6 bases). Trimming removed 1 base from V and 2 bases from J, with 8 bases in between. Germline V lookup: CDR1 MNHEY, CDR2 SMNVEV (reference sequence). CDR3 length: 14 amino acids. As DNA, the CDR3 is TGTGCCAGCAGTTTATTTGGACAGCAAGAGACCCAGTACTTC. Protein product: CASSLFGQQETQYF.

The rearrangement links TRBV6-6 to TRBJ1-4; D gene ambiguous. Germline CDR1 and CDR2: MNHNY and SVGAGI (reference sequence). This CDR3 comprises 15 residues. Trimming removed 7 bases from V and 0 bases from J, with 12 bases in between. The CDR3 protein is CASNLGDATNEKLFF. In DNA, the CDR3 is TGTGCCAGCAACCTCGGAGATGCAACTAATGAAAAACTGTTTTTT.

J is TRBJ1-2 and V is TRBV25-1; unclear D gene. Trimming cost V 2 bases and J 4 bases, with 11 bases left between them. CDR1 MGHDK and CDR2 SYGVNS come from the germline V gene. The CDR3 runs 14 residues. The CDR3 region has the DNA TGTGCCAGCAGTGAAACCCCAGGTGGCTATGGCTACACCTTC. This codes for CASSETPGGYGYTF.

The rearrangement uses TRBV5-5 and TRBJ2-7; D possibly corresponds to TRBD1 (6 bases). Deletions cut 9 bases from V and 1 base from J, with 17 bases between. Germline lookup yields CDR1 SGHKS and CDR2 YYEKEE (reference sequence). The CDR3 has 14 amino acids. In DNA form, the CDR3 reads TGTGCCACCTCACACCTCAGGGGTTCCTACGAGCAGTACTTC. It specifies CATSHLRGSYEQYF.

The chain uses TRBV5-4 and TRBJ1-2, with 8 bases lining up with TRBD1. The CDR3 spans 14 residues. The V gene end was trimmed by 3 bases and the J gene end by 7 bases; junction bases not matched to a gene: 8. The germline CDR1 and CDR2 sequences are SGHNT and YYREEE (reference sequence). The CDR3 sequence: CASSSGQGHSGYTF. The CDR3 bases are TGTGCCAGCAGCTCAGGACAGGGCCACAGTGGCTACACCTTC.

This clone showed up just a few times. The gene calls are TRBV6-4 and TRBJ2-3, with D possibly being TRBD2 (5 bases). Trimming stripped 4 bases from V and 0 bases from J, with 8 bases between. Per germline, CDR1 MRHNA and CDR2 SNTAGT. This CDR3 contains 14 residues. CDR3 sequence (DNA): TGTGCCAGCAGTGTGGGCGGGAGCACAGATACGCAGTATTTT. Amino acid sequence: CASSVGGSTDTQYF.

The chain carries TRBV27 and TRBJ2-2, with D perhaps TRBD2 (6 bases). V dropped 7 bases and J dropped 1 base, with 10 bases sitting between them. In germline, CDR1 is MNHEY, CDR2 SMNVEV (reference sequence). CDR3 length equals 14 residues. CDR3 protein: CASIRRGNTGELFF. The CDR3, as DNA: TGTGCCAGCATCCGGAGGGGGAACACCGGGGAGCTGTTTTTT.

This clone has only one observation. The chain has TRBV7-2 and TRBJ2-1, with 8 bases matching TRBD1. This CDR3 is built from 14 residues. The junction had 3 bases not matched to a gene; V was cut back by 4 bases and J by 4 bases. The germline V gene has CDR1 SGHTA and CDR2 FQGNSA. CDR3 region: CASSSGQVYNEQFF. The CDR3 coding sequence is TGTGCCAGCAGCTCGGGACAGGTGTACAATGAGCAGTTCTTC.

The chain couples TRBV5-1 to TRBJ1-1, with TRBD1 matching over 7 bases. This CDR3 contains 16 residues. The V segment lost 5 bases and the J segment 4 bases; nucleotides outside the gene matches: 14. CDR1 and CDR2 (germline): SGHRS, YFSETQ. CDR3 in amino acids: CASSLQGVWGTTEAFF. CDR3 in DNA: TGCGCCAGCAGTCTTCAGGGGGTATGGGGTACCACTGAAGCTTTCTTT.

This clone has just a few counts. V gene TRBV5-1 combines with J gene TRBJ2-1; TRBD2 aligns across 7 bases. CDR3 length equals 13 residues. Germline CDR1 is SGHRS and CDR2 is YFSETQ. Trimming at V came to 2 bases and at J to 9 bases, leaving 5 bases not matched to a gene. The CDR3 nucleotides read TGCGCCAGCAGCTTTCTAATAGCGGGTGAGCAGTTCTTC. Translated: CASSFLIAGEQFF.

The chain joins TRBV5-6 to TRBJ1-2; D is undetermined. V was shortened by 6 bases and J by 2 bases, with 8 bases between the two germline ends. This CDR3 has 12 amino acids. In germline, CDR1 is SGHDT, CDR2 YYEEEE. This CDR3 is CASTGENYGYTF. The CDR3 DNA reads as TGTGCCAGCACTGGGGAGAACTATGGCTACACCTTC.

The CDR3 spells CASSYISSGANVLTF. In DNA, the CDR3 is TGTGCCAGCAGTTACATATCCTCTGGGGCCAACGTCCTGACTTTC. The chain couples TRBV6-5 to TRBJ2-6; D not resolved. Germline V gene sequence: CDR1 MNHEY, CDR2 SVGAGI. Deletions cut 2 bases from V and 0 bases from J, with 5 bases between. The length of the CDR3 is 15 residues.

This clone was seen more than once but under ten times. V gene TRBV5-5 combines with J gene TRBJ2-1, with TRBD1 matching over 10 bases. Germline V gives CDR1 SGHKS, CDR2 YYEKEE (reference sequence). The CDR3 loop spans 16 amino acids. With 5 bases clipped from V and 1 base from J, the junction kept 6 bases outside the gene matches. DNA for the CDR3: TGTGCCAGCAGGGGGGGACAGGGGCCATCCTACAATGAGCAGTTCTTC. Amino acid sequence: CASRGGQGPSYNEQFF. Complete variable domain (other parts from reference TRBV5-5 and TRBJ2-1): DAGVTQSPTHLIKTRGQQVTLRCSPISGHKSVSWYQQVLGQGPQFIFQYYEKEERGRGNFPDRFSARQFPNYSSELNVNALLLGDSALYLCASRGGQGPSYNEQFFGPGTRLTVL.

DNA of the CDR3: TGTGCCAGCAGTGTCGGTTACGACACCGGGGAGCTGTTTTTT. Protein product: CASSVGYDTGELFF. The gene calls are TRBV6-1 and TRBJ2-2; no clear D gene. V lost 4 bases to trimming and J lost 3 bases, with 9 bases between them. Germline CDR1 is MNHNS and CDR2 is SASEGT. CDR3 size: 14 residues.

The CDR3 DNA is TGCGCCAGCAGCCCCGGAGGGATGGGCTATGGCTACACCTTC. Amino acid sequence: CASSPGGMGYGYTF. The gene calls are TRBV4-1 and TRBJ1-2, with D unclear. CDR3 length: 14 residues. The V gene's germline CDR1 is MGHRA and CDR2 YSYEKL. Trimming shortened V by 4 bases and J by 4 bases, and 13 bases separated the two germline ends.

The chain couples TRBV13 to TRBJ1-2; D not resolved. The V gene lost 6 bases and the J gene lost 4 bases, with 15 bases spanning the gap. Germline V gene sequence: CDR1 PRHDT, CDR2 FYEKMQ (reference sequence). This CDR3 has 14 residues. CDR3: CASRPQDLFYGYTF. The CDR3 nucleotides are TGTGCCAGCAGGCCCCAGGATTTGTTCTATGGCTACACCTTC. The entire variable domain, with the rest obtained from reference TRBV13 and TRBJ1-2, is as follows: AAGVIQSPRHLIKEKRETATLKCYPIPRHDTVYWYQQGPGQDPQFLISFYEKMQSDKGSIPDRFSAQQFSDYHSELNMSSLELGDSALYFCASRPQDLFYGYTFGSGTRLTVV.

V is TRBV7-7 and J is TRBJ2-3; tentative D call: TRBD2 (5 bases). Germline V CDR1 and CDR2: SSHAT, FNYEAQ (reference sequence). Trimming cost V 5 bases and J 3 bases, with 12 bases left between them. The CDR3 runs to 14 residues. The CDR3: CASSRPIATDTQYF. The CDR3 DNA follows: TGTGCCAGCAGCCGCCCCATAGCGACAGATACGCAGTATTTT.

This clone was counted at least ten times. The chain combines TRBV19 with TRBJ2-1; TRBD2 agrees at 8 bases. The V and J ends lost 3 bases and 4 bases, in that order; junction bases with no gene match: 8. Germline CDR1 and CDR2: LNHDA and SQIVND (reference sequence). This CDR3 has 16 residues. In DNA, the CDR3 is TGTGCCAGTAGTATGGCGGCGGGGGGCTCGTACAATGAGCAGTTCTTC. Its protein is CASSMAAGGSYNEQFF.

The gene calls are TRBV6-1 and TRBJ1-2; TRBD1 agrees at 9 bases. V lost 5 bases and J lost 0; bases outside the gene matches: 4. The germline CDR1 and CDR2 sequences are MNHNS and SASEGT. CDR3 length equals 15 residues. The CDR3 protein is CASSQGQGTNYGYTF. CDR3 DNA sequence: TGTGCCAGCAGTCAGGGACAGGGAACTAACTATGGCTACACCTTC.

The chain combines TRBV28 with TRBJ1-3; 8 bases are shared with TRBD1. The V and J ends lost 7 bases and 1 base, in that order; junction bases with no gene match: 6. Looked up from germline, CDR1 is MDHEN and CDR2 is SYDVKM. The CDR3 loop spans 15 amino acids. The CDR3 protein is CASTGQGRSGNTIYF. The CDR3 DNA reads as TGTGCCAGCACAGGACAGGGACGATCTGGAAACACCATATATTTT. The entire variable domain, with the rest obtained from reference TRBV28 and TRBJ1-3, is as follows: DVKVTQSSRYLVKRTGEKVFLECVQDMDHENMFWYRQDPGLGLRLIYFSYDVKMKEKGDIPEGYSVSREKKERFSLILESASTNQTSMYLCASTGQGRSGNTIYFGEGSWLTVV.